The 25 T cell receptor beta chains below come from one sample, sequenced in a study of blood T cell repertoires in COVID-19. Profiled with immunoSEQ multiplex PCR; TCRdb holds only in-frame clones, not every one. This table holds under 200,000 clones, approximately 88% found once. The sequenced sample consisted of PBMCs or T cells enriched from blood (not recorded which). The receptor source for this set is a woman between 55 and 75 years old who had recovered from COVID-19.

V gene TRBV30 combines with J gene TRBJ2-5; possible D gene TRBD2, 7 bases. CDR3 length equals 14 residues. Between the trimmed V and J ends, which lost 3 bases and 5 bases, there was a span of 16 bases. Germline V gene sequence: CDR1 GTSNPN, CDR2 SVGIG (reference sequence). CDR3 coding DNA: TGTGCCTGGAGGCGGGGGCGTTCGCGGGAGACCCAGTACTTC. It translates to CAWRRGRSRETQYF.

The chain joins TRBV4-1 to TRBJ1-4; weak D call: TRBD1 (5 bases). The CDR3 contains 17 residues. From germline, CDR1 is MGHRA and CDR2 YSYEKL. V gave up 6 bases and J gave up 0 bases, with 17 bases separating them. CDR3 in amino acids: CASRDLMPTATNEKLFF. The CDR3 DNA sequence: TGCGCCAGCAGGGACCTGATGCCGACAGCAACTAATGAAAAACTGTTTTTT.

The chain employs TRBV9 and TRBJ2-5; D is uncertain. Per germline, CDR1 SGDLS and CDR2 YYNGEE. This CDR3 is built from 14 residues. V was clipped by 0 bases and J by 3 bases, with 9 bases between them. DNA for the CDR3: TGTGCCAGCAGCGTAGGTAACCAGAAAGAGACCCAGTACTTC. Translated: CASSVGNQKETQYF.

In DNA, the CDR3 is TGTGCCAGCAGCCAAGGGAGGAGCAATCAGCCCCAGCATTTT. Its translation is CASSQGRSNQPQHF. This chain joins TRBV3-1 (or the pseudogene TRBV3-2) and TRBJ1-5, with D unresolved. V gave up 1 base and J gave up 1 base, with 5 bases separating them. The CDR3 length is 14 residues. CDR1 and CDR2 (germline): LGHDT, YNNKEL (reference sequence).

This sequence joins TRBV5-1 and TRBJ1-5; D perhaps matches TRBD1 (5 bases). Germline values: CDR1 SGHRS, CDR2 YFSETQ. Trimming left V 1 base short and J 5 bases short, with 10 bases between. The CDR3 has 14 residues. CDR3 loop: CASSLRGGDQPQHF. CDR3 nucleotide sequence: TGCGCCAGCAGCTTGCGGGGAGGGGATCAGCCCCAGCATTTT.

The chain recombines TRBV6-5 with TRBJ2-5; the match to TRBD1 covers 10 bases. The CDR3 sequence is 15 residues long. CDR1 is MNHEY, CDR2 SVGAGI, per germline. With 8 bases clipped from V and 5 bases from J, the junction kept 11 bases outside the gene matches. CDR3 sequence (DNA): TGTGCCAGCCTTTTCGACAGGGGGCGCGGGGAGACCCAGTACTTC. This codes for CASLFDRGRGETQYF.

The chain couples TRBV3-1 (or the pseudogene TRBV3-2) to TRBJ1-1; 7 nucleotides match TRBD1. This CDR3 is 14 amino acids long. V lost 7 bases and J lost 0; bases outside the gene matches: 5. Germline assignment: CDR1 LGHDT and CDR2 YNNKEL (reference sequence). CDR3 bases: TGTGCCAGCAAATCACAGGGGCTGAACACTGAAGCTTTCTTT. As protein: CASKSQGLNTEAFF.

The chain recombines TRBV5-8 with TRBJ2-2; maybe TRBD1 (6 bases). Germline V gives CDR1 SGHTS, CDR2 YDEGEE. The CDR3 spans 16 residues. Trimming pared 4 bases from V and 1 base from J, leaving 14 bases between. Here the CDR3 DNA reads TGTGCCAGCAGCGACGCCGGGACAAGGAACACCGGGGAGCTGTTTTTT. Its translation is CASSDAGTRNTGELFF.

This clone was seen once. The V call is TRBV28, the J call TRBJ1-6; TRBD1 agrees at 7 bases. Germline V gene sequence: CDR1 MDHEN, CDR2 SYDVKM. The CDR3 extends over 13 amino acids. Losses at the gene ends were 6 bases for V and 7 bases for J; bases not matched to a gene: 3. This CDR3 reads CASSRDRNSPLHF. CDR3 in DNA: TGTGCCAGCAGCCGGGACAGAAATTCACCCCTCCACTTT.

The rearrangement joins TRBV7-9 to TRBJ2-3; D is possibly TRBD1 (6 bases). CDR3 size: 14 residues. V lost 5 bases and J lost 4, with 13 bases in between. CDR1 and CDR2 (germline): SEHNR, FQNEAQ (reference sequence). CDR3 amino acids: CASSPRSGADTQYF. Written as DNA, the CDR3 is TGTGCCAGCAGCCCCCGGTCAGGGGCAGATACGCAGTATTTT.

The chain combines TRBV20-1 with TRBJ2-7, with 9 bases that match TRBD1. The CDR3 is made up of 13 amino acids. Germline V gene data show CDR1 as DFQATT and CDR2 as SNEGSKA (reference sequence). The V and J ends lost 3 bases and 4 bases, in that order; junction bases with no gene match: 4. DNA for the CDR3: TGCAGTGCTAGTGGGGACAGGGCTTACGAGCAGTACTTC. It translates to CSASGDRAYEQYF.

This chain links TRBV30 with TRBJ1-5; weak D call: TRBD1 (6 bases). Germline V gene data show CDR1 as GTSNPN and CDR2 as SVGIG (reference sequence). Trimming removed 3 bases at V and 0 bases at J, with 18 bases between. The CDR3 contains 17 residues. CDR3 in DNA: TGTGCCTGGAGGCCTAGGGGGATTGGGTATAGCAATCAGCCCCAGCATTTT. Protein sequence: CAWRPRGIGYSNQPQHF.

The chain combines TRBV18 with TRBJ1-2; D not resolved. Trimming stripped 1 base from V and 6 bases from J, with 9 bases between. CDR3 length: 13 residues. Germline V lookup: CDR1 KGHSH, CDR2 LQKENI. CDR3 in amino acids: CASSPRVVDGYTF. The CDR3 region has the DNA TGTGCCAGCTCACCACGCGTAGTGGATGGCTACACCTTC. Complete variable domain (other parts from reference TRBV18 and TRBJ1-2): NAGVMQNPRHLVRRRGQEARLRCSPMKGHSHVYWYRQLPEEGLKFMVYLQKENIIDESGMPKERFSAEFPKEGPSILRIQQVVRGDSAAYFCASSPRVVDGYTFGSGTRLTVV.

J is TRBJ2-5 and V is TRBV5-1; a weak D match, TRBD2 (5 bases). The ends were cut back, 4 bases at V and 2 bases at J, with 9 bases in the middle. The length of the CDR3 is 13 residues. Per the germline V gene, CDR1 is SGHRS and CDR2 is YFSETQ. DNA for the CDR3: TGCGCCAGCAGCGTTAGCGTTCAAGAGACCCAGTACTTC. Residues: CASSVSVQETQYF.

The V gene is TRBV27, the J gene TRBJ2-3, with TRBD2 matching over 11 bases. Germline CDR1 is MNHEY and CDR2 is SMNVEV (reference sequence). The CDR3 runs to 17 residues. Losses at the gene ends were 7 bases for V and 0 bases for J; bases not matched to a gene: 9. The CDR3 is CASTGLAEPSSTDTQYF. The CDR3 region has the DNA TGTGCCAGCACGGGACTAGCGGAACCGTCTAGCACAGATACGCAGTATTTT.

V gene TRBV28 combines with J gene TRBJ2-3, with a weak D call TRBD2 (6 bases). CDR3 length equals 14 residues. The V end was cut by 3 bases, the J end by 3 bases, with 10 bases between. Looked up from germline, CDR1 is MDHEN and CDR2 is SYDVKM. DNA for the CDR3: TGTGCCAGCAGTTTCGGGGGTTGGACAGATACGCAGTATTTT. Residues: CASSFGGWTDTQYF.

This clone came up once. The chain couples TRBV19 to TRBJ2-6, with TRBD2 as a possible D gene (5 bases). Trimming removed 5 bases from V and 1 base from J, with 21 bases in between. This CDR3 is 19 amino acids long. Germline CDR1 is LNHDA and CDR2 is SQIVND (reference sequence). The CDR3 here is CASSFFQDLVVSGANVLTF. The CDR3 bases are TGTGCCAGTAGTTTTTTCCAGGACTTGGTCGTATCTGGGGCCAACGTCCTGACTTTC.

The V and J genes are TRBV12-3 or TRBV12-4 and TRBJ2-7; no clear D. There are 12 residues in the CDR3. Trimming shortened V by 2 bases and J by 6 bases, and 8 bases separated the two germline ends. CDR3 DNA: TGTGCCAGCAGTTTACAGTTCAGCGAGCAGTACTTC. This codes for CASSLQFSEQYF.

The J gene is TRBJ1-5, the V gene TRBV19; possibly TRBD1 for D (6 bases). V lost 5 bases to trimming and J lost 4 bases, with 15 bases between them. This CDR3 spans 15 amino acids. Per germline, CDR1 LNHDA and CDR2 SQIVND (reference sequence). The CDR3 here is CASSVQDSPNQPQHF. In DNA, the CDR3 is TGTGCCAGTAGTGTACAGGACAGCCCTAATCAGCCCCAGCATTTT.

The chain combines TRBV25-1 with TRBJ2-7; 16 bases are shared with TRBD2. V lost 7 bases, J lost 2 bases, and 2 bases stayed unmatched. The CDR3 runs to 15 residues. Germline CDR1 is MGHDK and CDR2 is SYGVNS. This CDR3 is CASKGLAGGAYEQYF. DNA for the CDR3: TGTGCCAGCAAGGGACTAGCGGGGGGGGCCTACGAGCAGTACTTC.

The chain couples TRBV11-2 to TRBJ1-1; 11 bases fit TRBD1. The trim removed 3 bases at V and 5 bases at J, leaving 5 bases unmatched. In germline, CDR1 is SGHAT, CDR2 FQNNGV. This CDR3 region has 15 residues. The CDR3 protein is CASSFQGQGATEAFF. Written as DNA, the CDR3 is TGTGCCAGCAGCTTCCAAGGACAGGGGGCTACTGAAGCTTTCTTT.

Comments on this clone: The same CDR3 is also encoded by other DNA sequences in this sample. The V and J genes are TRBV10-3 and TRBJ1-3; D might be TRBD1 (5 bases). The CDR3 covers 15 residues. Germline assignment: CDR1 ENHRY and CDR2 SYGVKD. V dropped 0 bases and J dropped 1 base, with 7 bases sitting between them. CDR3 DNA: TGTGCCATCAGTGAGTCGCCAGGGTCTGGAAACACCATATATTTT. Residues: CAISESPGSGNTIYF.

The CDR3 nucleotides are TGTGCCAGCACTGACTTGACTCTAGCCGGCACAGATACGCAGTATTTT. Amino acids: CASTDLTLAGTDTQYF. V usage is TRBV2 and J usage is TRBJ2-3; possible D gene TRBD2, 5 bases. V was pared by 7 bases and J by 1 base, with 18 bases between. CDR1 SNHLY and CDR2 FYNNEI come from the germline V gene. This CDR3 contains 16 residues.

This chain joins TRBV2 and TRBJ1-5; TRBD1 might be the D (6 bases). The CDR3 length is 15 residues. The germline V gene has CDR1 SNHLY and CDR2 FYNNEI. V was clipped by 1 base and J by 4 bases, with 11 bases between them. The CDR3 DNA reads as TGTGCCAGCAGTGAAGGGGCAGGGGATAATCAGCCCCAGCATTTT. This sequence encodes CASSEGAGDNQPQHF.

This sequence joins TRBV4-1 and TRBJ1-5; D is possibly TRBD1 (5 bases). The CDR3 spans 14 residues. V was trimmed by 2 bases and J by 9 bases, leaving 14 bases between them. CDR1 and CDR2 from the germline V gene are MGHRA and YSYEKL. The CDR3 coding sequence is TGCGCCAGCAGCCAACAGGCAGGGTTACGGCCCCAGCATTTT. Amino acid sequence: CASSQQAGLRPQHF.